This TCR beta chain originates from a study of cytomegalovirus exposure and HLA in healthy donors. General observations from the study: When analyzed later, a missense DCLRE1C variant was found to be linked to TCR beta V- and J-gene trimming. In vitro testing confirmed a few CMV-associated chains as specific for CMV antigens. The study labeled more than 150 TCR beta chains cytomegalovirus-associated.

With regard to this clone: Its specificity is not known.

CDR3 length equals 14 residues. Germline CDR1 reads MNHNS; CDR2 reads SASEGT. Trimming stripped 5 bases from V and 0 bases from J, with 10 bases between. A multiplex PCR was run with 60 Vbeta primers and 13 Jbeta primers. Produced via immunoSEQ multiplex PCR; TCRdb's table is partial and in-frame only. Of some 160,000 clones listed, over 65% were seen once; the top ten hold over 2%. The genes are TRBV6-1 and TRBJ1-1; D possibly corresponds to TRBD1 (6 bases). The sample was PBMCs. This clonotype was sampled from a man in his 60s in good health and CMV-seronegative. The CDR3 nucleotides read TGTGCCAGCAGTTATCAGGGGATGAACACTGAAGCTTTCTTT. Its protein is CASSYQGMNTEAFF.